This T cell receptor (beta chain) was obtained from a study of multiple sclerosis patients with progressive multifocal leukoencephalopathy. Synthetic inline TR CDR3 controls covering all V-J pairings were spiked into each PCR. Produced via immunoSEQ multiplex PCR; TCRdb's table is partial and in-frame only. This table holds roughly 31,000 clones, roughly 90% found once. The time point denotes: before natalizumab initiation. CDR1 and CDR2 (germline): MRHNA, SNTAGT. Trimming removed 4 bases from V and 1 base from J; junction bases left unmatched: 0. This CDR3 contains 15 residues. The J gene is TRBJ2-3, the V gene TRBV6-4, with 12 bases fitting TRBD2. The receptor's source is a human donor with multiple sclerosis. Sequencing input: PBMCs. CDR3 coding DNA: TGTGCCAGCAGTGGACTAGCGGGAGGCACAGATACGCAGTATTTT. Translating gives CASSGLAGGTDTQYF.